Shown below are 17 T cell receptor beta chains from a single sample sequenced in a study of Ad26.COV2.S vaccination and SARS-CoV-2 variants. Profiled with immunoSEQ multiplex PCR; TCRdb holds only in-frame clones, not every one. The table has 350,000 to 450,000 clones, about 92% seen once. The sequenced sample was peripheral blood, obtained after recovery from COVID-19. The receptor source for this set is a human donor who had recovered from COVID-19.

This rearrangement joins TRBV15 to TRBJ1-5; D not resolved. The germline V gene encodes CDR1 LNHNV and CDR2 YYDKDF (reference sequence). Trimming removed 0 bases from V and 0 bases from J, with 6 bases in between. The CDR3 sequence is 15 residues long. CDR3 protein: CATSRDRNSNQPQHF. The CDR3 bases are TGTGCCACCAGCAGAGATCGCAATAGCAATCAGCCCCAGCATTTT.

This chain connects TRBV9 to TRBJ2-3; D gene uncertain. The V gene's germline CDR1 is SGDLS and CDR2 YYNGEE. V was clipped by 0 bases and J by 2 bases, with 7 bases between them. The CDR3 is 14 amino acids. The CDR3 reads CASSVGAATDTQYF. The CDR3 bases are TGTGCCAGCAGCGTAGGAGCTGCCACAGATACGCAGTATTTT.

In this sample, this clone turned up once. The V call is TRBV9, the J call TRBJ1-4, with D maybe TRBD1 (5 bases). CDR1 and CDR2 from the germline V gene are SGDLS and YYNGEE. The CDR3 totals 16 residues. Trimming removed 4 bases from V and 10 bases from J, with 23 bases in between. CDR3 loop: CASSPQGSGDSGKLFF. Written as DNA, the CDR3 is TGTGCCAGCAGCCCCCAAGGGTCGGGGGATTCGGGAAAACTGTTTTTT.

V gene TRBV7-9 combines with J gene TRBJ1-2; D call uncertain. This CDR3 is 14 amino acids long. Trimming shortened V by 5 bases and J by 6 bases, and 16 bases separated the two germline ends. Germline V gene lookup returns CDR1 SEHNR and CDR2 FQNEAQ (reference sequence). The CDR3 loop is CASSANGLLDGYTF. In DNA, the CDR3 is TGTGCCAGCAGCGCCAATGGTCTATTAGATGGCTACACCTTC.

This clone occurred a few times. The V and J genes are TRBV3-1 (or the pseudogene TRBV3-2) and TRBJ1-2; the D is unclear. This CDR3 has 13 amino acids. The V gene lost 3 bases and the J gene lost 6 bases, with 11 bases spanning the gap. Germline V lookup: CDR1 LGHDT, CDR2 YNNKEL (reference sequence). CDR3 sequence reads: CASSQGYYDGYTF. DNA for the CDR3: TGTGCCAGCAGCCAGGGATACTACGATGGCTACACCTTC.

The V call is TRBV4-1, the J call TRBJ2-1; 7 bases match TRBD2. The CDR3 length is 13 residues. CDR1 and CDR2 (germline): MGHRA, YSYEKL. V shed 4 bases and J 8 bases; nucleotides not matched to a gene: 5. CDR3 in DNA: TGCGCCAGCAGCCCCCAACGGGGGGATGAGCAGTTCTTC. It codes for CASSPQRGDEQFF.

The V and J genes are TRBV7-9 and TRBJ1-4, with a possible D match to TRBD1 (6 bases). This CDR3 region has 14 residues. Germline assignment: CDR1 SEHNR and CDR2 FQNEAQ (reference sequence). Trimming took 5 bases from V and 4 from J, leaving 11 bases between them. The CDR3 is CASSPQGINEKLFF. The CDR3 DNA reads TGTGCCAGCAGCCCTCAGGGGATTAATGAAAAACTGTTTTTT. The variable domain in full, with the rest retrieved from reference TRBV7-9 and TRBJ1-4, is DTGVSQNPRHKITKRGQNVTFRCDPISEHNRLYWYRQTLGQGPEFLTYFQNEAQLEKSRLLSDRFSAERPKGSFSTLEIQRTEQGDSAMYLCASSPQGINEKLFFGSGTQLSVL.

CDR3 coding DNA: TGTGCCAGCAGCTTAGTCTGGACCCGGCCGCAAGAGACCCAGTACTTC. It specifies CASSLVWTRPQETQYF. The V call is TRBV7-6, the J call TRBJ2-5; D remains ambiguous. V gave up 1 base and J gave up 2 bases, with 14 bases separating them. The CDR3 loop spans 16 amino acids. The germline gives CDR1 SGHVS, CDR2 FNYEAQ.

DNA of the CDR3: TGTGCCAGTAGTATAGTAAGGACAGGGTTGGAACAGCCCCAGCATTTT. This gives the protein CASSIVRTGLEQPQHF. The V and J genes are TRBV19 and TRBJ1-5; 8 nucleotides match TRBD1. V trimming: 1 base; J trimming: 7 bases; junction bases outside the gene matches: 9. CDR1 LNHDA and CDR2 SQIVND come from the germline V gene (reference sequence). The CDR3 contains 16 residues.

This clone was detected once. In DNA form, the CDR3 reads TGTGCCAGCAGCCCTACGCCCCCGGGACTCCCTACCTACGAGCAGTACTTC. Translated, it gives CASSPTPPGLPTYEQYF. The chain has TRBV6-2 or TRBV6-3 and TRBJ2-7, with a tentative D call TRBD2 (6 bases). Looked up from germline, CDR1 is MNHEY and CDR2 is SVGEGT. This CDR3 region has 17 residues. The V gene lost 6 bases and the J gene lost 2 bases, with 23 bases spanning the gap.

This sequence joins TRBV13 and TRBJ1-1; no reliable D call. V lost 2 bases and J lost 1, with 2 bases in between. Germline V gives CDR1 PRHDT, CDR2 FYEKMQ (reference sequence). This CDR3 comprises 12 residues. CDR3 in DNA: TGTGCCAGCAGCTTACGGAACACTGAAGCTTTCTTT. It encodes CASSLRNTEAFF.

The table lists this clone with a count of one. This sequence joins TRBV9 and TRBJ2-1, with unresolved D. Looked up from germline, CDR1 is SGDLS and CDR2 is YYNGEE. The CDR3 loop spans 14 amino acids. V was clipped by 4 bases and J by 4 bases, with 12 bases between them. The chain's CDR3 is CASSPPQPYNEQFF. The DNA of the CDR3 is TGTGCCAGCAGCCCCCCGCAGCCTTACAATGAGCAGTTCTTC. Full variable domain (missing parts from reference TRBV9 and TRBJ2-1): DSGVTQTPKHLITATGQRVTLRCSPRSGDLSVYWYQQSLDQGLQFLIQYYNGEERAKGNILERFSAQQFPDLHSELNLSSLELGDSALYFCASSPPQPYNEQFFGPGTRLTVL.

Points on this clone: An end of the junction differs from the germline gene, which may be a read error. V gene TRBV27 combines with J gene TRBJ2-1, with TRBD1 as a possible D gene (5 bases). The CDR3 runs to 13 residues. The V gene's germline CDR1 is MNHEY and CDR2 SMNVEV (reference sequence). CDR3 residues: CASSDRQLNELFF. Written as DNA, the CDR3 is TGTGCCAGCAGCGACAGACAGCTCAATGAGCTGTTCTTC.

The chain carries TRBV6-5 and TRBJ2-7, with D maybe TRBD1 (5 bases). Germline values: CDR1 MNHEY, CDR2 SVGAGI. The CDR3 sequence is 16 residues long. The V and J ends lost 0 bases and 0 bases respectively, with 12 bases between them. CDR3 nucleotide sequence: TGTGCCAGCAGTTACTCGGGCAGGGCTTACTCCTACGAGCAGTACTTC. This codes for CASSYSGRAYSYEQYF.

The V and J genes are TRBV5-6 and TRBJ1-4, with D possibly matching TRBD1 (5 bases). V was pared by 1 base and J by 3 bases, with 10 bases between. This CDR3 comprises 15 residues. CDR1 is SGHDT, CDR2 YYEEEE, per germline. CDR3 sequence: CASSLNGAANEKLFF. The CDR3 DNA reads as TGTGCCAGCAGCTTGAACGGGGCGGCTAATGAAAAACTGTTTTTT.

V is TRBV6-5 and J is TRBJ2-5; D is possibly TRBD1 (8 bases). Germline V gene lookup returns CDR1 MNHEY and CDR2 SVGAGI. This CDR3 has 15 amino acids. Trimming shortened V by 8 bases and J by 6 bases, and 22 bases separated the two germline ends. The CDR3 nucleotides read TGTGCCAGCCGGACAGGGACTACTTGGGGCCAGACCCAGTACTTC. Translating it yields CASRTGTTWGQTQYF.

V and J are TRBV7-3 and TRBJ2-1; TRBD1 or TRBD2 may be the D gene (5 bases each). CDR1 is SGHTA, CDR2 FQGTGA, per germline. The V and J ends lost 2 bases and 6 bases respectively, with 11 bases between them. CDR3 size: 14 residues. In DNA, the CDR3 is TGTGCCAGCAGCTTATCGGGGACCCTCAATGAGCAGTTCTTC. Its protein is CASSLSGTLNEQFF.